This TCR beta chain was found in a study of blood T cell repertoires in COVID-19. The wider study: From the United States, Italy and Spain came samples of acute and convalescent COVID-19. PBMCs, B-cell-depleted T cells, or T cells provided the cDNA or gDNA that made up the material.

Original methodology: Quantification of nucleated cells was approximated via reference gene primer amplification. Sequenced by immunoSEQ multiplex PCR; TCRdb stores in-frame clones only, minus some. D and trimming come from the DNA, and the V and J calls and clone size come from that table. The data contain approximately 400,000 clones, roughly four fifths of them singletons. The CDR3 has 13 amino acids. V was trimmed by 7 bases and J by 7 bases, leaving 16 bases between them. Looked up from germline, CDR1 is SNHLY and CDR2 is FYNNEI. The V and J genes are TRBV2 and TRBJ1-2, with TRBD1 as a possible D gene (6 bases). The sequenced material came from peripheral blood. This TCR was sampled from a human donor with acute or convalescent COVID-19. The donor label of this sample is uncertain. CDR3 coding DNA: TGTGCCAGCATCGAAGACAGGAGGCTTGGCTACACCTTC. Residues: CASIEDRRLGYTF. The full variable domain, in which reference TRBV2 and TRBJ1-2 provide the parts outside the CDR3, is EPEVTQTPSHQVTQMGQEVILRCVPISNHLYFYWYRQILGQKVEFLVSFYNNEISEKSEIFDDQFSVERPDGSNFTLKIRSTKLEDSAMYFCASIEDRRLGYTFGSGTRLTVV.